The entry that follows covers one T cell receptor beta chain sequence. What it recognizes is unknown. The junction and the germline gene differ at one end; a read error may be behind it. Measured with immunoSEQ multiplex PCR; TCRdb has only the in-frame clones, and not every one. The profile shows around 20,000 clones, 75% to 85% of them singletons. The entry originates in a study of somatic mutations in cytotoxic T cells in rheumatoid arthritis. Whole-study findings and limits: The slight TRBV07 underrepresentation in rheumatoid arthritis patients received no adjustment for multiple comparisons.

Germline V gene sequence: CDR1 SQVTM, CDR2 ANQGSEA. CDR3 size: 11 residues. This TCR was recovered from an adult with rheumatoid arthritis. Sample: CD8+ T cells sorted from blood. This sequence joins TRBV29-1 and TRBJ1-1; D perhaps matches TRBD1 (6 bases). The CDR3 is CSVEGGIEAFF. Written as DNA, the CDR3 is TGCAGCGTCGAAGGGGGGATTGAAGCTTTCTTT.